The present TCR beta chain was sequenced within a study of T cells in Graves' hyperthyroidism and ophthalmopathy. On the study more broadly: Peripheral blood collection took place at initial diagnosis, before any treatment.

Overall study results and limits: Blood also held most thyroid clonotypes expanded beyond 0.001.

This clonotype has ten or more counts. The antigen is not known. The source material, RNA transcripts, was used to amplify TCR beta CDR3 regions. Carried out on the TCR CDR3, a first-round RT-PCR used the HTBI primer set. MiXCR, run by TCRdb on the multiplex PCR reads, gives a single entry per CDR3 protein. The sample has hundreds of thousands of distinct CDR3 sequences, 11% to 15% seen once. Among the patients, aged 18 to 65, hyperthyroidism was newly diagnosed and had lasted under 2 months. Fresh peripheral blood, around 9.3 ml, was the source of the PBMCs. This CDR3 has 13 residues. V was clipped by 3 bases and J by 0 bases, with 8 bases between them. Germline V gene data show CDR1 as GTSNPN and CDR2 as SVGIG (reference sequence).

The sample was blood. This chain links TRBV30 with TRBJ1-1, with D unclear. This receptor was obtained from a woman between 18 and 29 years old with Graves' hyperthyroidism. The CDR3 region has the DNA TGTGCCTGGAGGGAGATATTGAACACTGAAGCTTTCTTT. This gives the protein CAWREILNTEAFF.